This entry concerns a single T cell receptor (beta chain). From germline, CDR1 is KGHSH and CDR2 LQKENI. The CDR3 runs 17 residues. After removal of 8 bases from V and 4 bases from J, the junction contained 17 bases not matched to a gene. The data were taken from a study of technical replicates of blood from several donors. Sequencing was performed with immunoSEQ multiplex PCR; in TCRdb, only in-frame clones are kept and a portion is missing. Among just under 85,000 clones listed, more than 80% were seen once. V is TRBV18 and J is TRBJ1-5; 7 bases align to TRBD1. The receptor was derived from a human donor in good health. Sequencing input: T cells isolated from PBMCs. CDR3 bases: TGTGCCAGCCTTCAGCCCCCGACAGGGACTTTAAATCAGCCCCAGCATTTT. This translates into CASLQPPTGTLNQPQHF. Full variable domain (rest looked up from reference TRBV18 and TRBJ1-5): NAGVMQNPRHLVRRRGQEARLRCSPMKGHSHVYWYRQLPEEGLKFMVYLQKENIIDESGMPKERFSAEFPKEGPSILRIQQVVRGDSAAYFCASLQPPTGTLNQPQHFGDGTRLSIL.